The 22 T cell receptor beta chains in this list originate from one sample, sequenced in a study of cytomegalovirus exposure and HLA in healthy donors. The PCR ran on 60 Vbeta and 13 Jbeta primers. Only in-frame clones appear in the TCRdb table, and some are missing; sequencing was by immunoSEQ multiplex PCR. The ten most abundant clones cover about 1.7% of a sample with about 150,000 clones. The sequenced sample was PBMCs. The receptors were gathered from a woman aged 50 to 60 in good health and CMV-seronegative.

This CDR3 is CASTNRGRGNEQFF. In nucleotides, the CDR3 is TGTGCCAGTACCAACAGGGGGCGCGGCAATGAGCAGTTCTTC. This chain links TRBV19 with TRBJ2-1; 9 bases map to TRBD1. The germline V gene encodes CDR1 LNHDA and CDR2 SQIVND (reference sequence). Trimming cost V 7 bases and J 6 bases; bases outside gene matches: 7. The length of the CDR3 is 14 residues.

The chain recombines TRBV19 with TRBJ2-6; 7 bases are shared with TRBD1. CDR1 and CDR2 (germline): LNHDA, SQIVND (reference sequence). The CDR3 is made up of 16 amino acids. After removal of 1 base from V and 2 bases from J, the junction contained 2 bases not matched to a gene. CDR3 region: CASSIVRGPGANVLTF. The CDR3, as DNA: TGTGCCAGTAGTATAGTTAGGGGGCCTGGGGCCAACGTCCTGACTTTC.

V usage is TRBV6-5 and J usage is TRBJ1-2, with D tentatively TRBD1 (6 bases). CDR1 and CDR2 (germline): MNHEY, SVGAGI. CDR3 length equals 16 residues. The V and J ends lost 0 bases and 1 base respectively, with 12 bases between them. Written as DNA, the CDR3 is TGTGCCAGCAGTTACTCTACCGGGACACTTAACTATGGCTACACCTTC. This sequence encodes CASSYSTGTLNYGYTF.

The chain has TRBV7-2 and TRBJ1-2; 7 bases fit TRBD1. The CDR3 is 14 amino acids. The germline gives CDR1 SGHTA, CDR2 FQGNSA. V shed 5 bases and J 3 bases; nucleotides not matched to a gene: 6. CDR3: CASSRPDRDYGYTF. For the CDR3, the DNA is TGTGCCAGCAGCCGTCCCGACAGGGACTATGGCTACACCTTC. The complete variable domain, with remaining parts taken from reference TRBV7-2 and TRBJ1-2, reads GAGVSQSPSNKVTEKGKDVELRCDPISGHTALYWYRQSLGQGLEFLIYFQGNSAPDKSGLPSDRFSAERTGGSVSTLTIQRTQQEDSAVYLCASSRPDRDYGYTFGSGTRLTVV.

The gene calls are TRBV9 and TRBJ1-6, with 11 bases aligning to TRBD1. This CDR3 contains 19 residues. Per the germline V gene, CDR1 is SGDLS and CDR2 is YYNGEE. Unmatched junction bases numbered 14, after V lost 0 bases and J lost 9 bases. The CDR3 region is CASSVGSQNGGTGGSPLHF. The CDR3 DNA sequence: TGTGCCAGCAGCGTAGGGTCGCAGAACGGAGGGACAGGGGGTTCACCCCTCCACTTT.

CDR3 nucleotide sequence: TGTGCCAGCAATAGACAGGTGGGAAACACCATATATTTT. Its translation is CASNRQVGNTIYF. The J gene is TRBJ1-3, the V gene TRBV2, with D tentatively TRBD1 (6 bases). The germline V gene encodes CDR1 SNHLY and CDR2 FYNNEI. The CDR3 spans 13 residues. Trimming left V 7 bases short and J 4 bases short, with 11 bases between.

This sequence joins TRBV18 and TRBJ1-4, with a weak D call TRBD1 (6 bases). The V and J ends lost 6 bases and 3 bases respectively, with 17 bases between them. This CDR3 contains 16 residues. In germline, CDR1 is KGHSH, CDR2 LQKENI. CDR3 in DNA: TGTGCCAGCTCCCGCGGCAGGGGATGGGCTAATGAAAAACTGTTTTTT. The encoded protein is CASSRGRGWANEKLFF. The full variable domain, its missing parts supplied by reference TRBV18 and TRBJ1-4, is NAGVMQNPRHLVRRRGQEARLRCSPMKGHSHVYWYRQLPEEGLKFMVYLQKENIIDESGMPKERFSAEFPKEGPSILRIQQVVRGDSAAYFCASSRGRGWANEKLFFGSGTQLSVL.

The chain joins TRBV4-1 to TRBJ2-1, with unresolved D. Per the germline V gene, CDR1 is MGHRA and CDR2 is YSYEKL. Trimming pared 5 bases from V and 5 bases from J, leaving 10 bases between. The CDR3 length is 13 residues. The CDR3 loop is CASSWQVNNEQFF. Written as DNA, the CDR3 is TGCGCCAGCAGCTGGCAGGTTAACAATGAGCAGTTCTTC.

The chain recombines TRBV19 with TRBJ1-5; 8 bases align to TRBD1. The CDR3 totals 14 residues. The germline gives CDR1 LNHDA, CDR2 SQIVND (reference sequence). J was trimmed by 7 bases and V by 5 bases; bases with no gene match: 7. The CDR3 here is CASSVTGGGQPQHF. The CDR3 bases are TGTGCCAGTAGTGTTACAGGGGGAGGCCAGCCCCAGCATTTT.

The CDR3, as DNA: TGTGCCAGCTCAACATCGAACACTGAAGCTTTCTTT. Its translation: CASSTSNTEAFF. V usage is TRBV18 and J usage is TRBJ1-1; D is unresolved. There are 12 residues in the CDR3. Trimming stripped 5 bases from V and 1 base from J, with 5 bases between. Germline-derived CDR1 and CDR2 are KGHSH and LQKENI.

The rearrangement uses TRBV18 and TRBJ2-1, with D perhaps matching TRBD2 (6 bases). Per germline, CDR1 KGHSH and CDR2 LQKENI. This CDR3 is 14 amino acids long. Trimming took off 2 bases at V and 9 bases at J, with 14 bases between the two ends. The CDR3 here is CASSPTEGGPEQFF. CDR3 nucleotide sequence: TGTGCCAGCTCACCAACGGAGGGAGGCCCTGAGCAGTTCTTC.

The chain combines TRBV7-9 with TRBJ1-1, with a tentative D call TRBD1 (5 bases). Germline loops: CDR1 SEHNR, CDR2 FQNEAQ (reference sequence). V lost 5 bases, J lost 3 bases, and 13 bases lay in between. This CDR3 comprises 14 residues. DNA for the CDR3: TGTGCCAGCAGCCCGGGGGGGTCCTACACTGAAGCTTTCTTT. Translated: CASSPGGSYTEAFF.

The CDR3 here is CATSDRGYGYTF. DNA of the CDR3: TGTGCCACTTCGGACAGGGGCTATGGCTACACCTTC. V gene TRBV5-8 combines with J gene TRBJ1-2, with 9 bases identical to TRBD1. Germline V gene sequence: CDR1 SGHTS, CDR2 YDEGEE. CDR3 length equals 12 residues. V lost 9 bases and J lost 4; bases outside the gene matches: 4.

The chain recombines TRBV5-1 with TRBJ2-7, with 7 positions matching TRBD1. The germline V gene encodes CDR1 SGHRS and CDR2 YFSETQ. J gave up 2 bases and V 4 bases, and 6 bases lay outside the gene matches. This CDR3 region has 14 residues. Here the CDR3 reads CASSVDRATYEQYF. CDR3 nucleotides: TGCGCCAGCAGCGTCGACAGGGCAACCTACGAGCAGTACTTC.

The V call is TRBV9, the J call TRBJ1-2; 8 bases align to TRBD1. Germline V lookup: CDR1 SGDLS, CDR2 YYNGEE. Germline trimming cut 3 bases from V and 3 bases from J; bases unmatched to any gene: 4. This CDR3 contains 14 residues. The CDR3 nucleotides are TGTGCCAGCAGCGCAGGGGGCGCAGACTATGGCTACACCTTC. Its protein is CASSAGGADYGYTF.

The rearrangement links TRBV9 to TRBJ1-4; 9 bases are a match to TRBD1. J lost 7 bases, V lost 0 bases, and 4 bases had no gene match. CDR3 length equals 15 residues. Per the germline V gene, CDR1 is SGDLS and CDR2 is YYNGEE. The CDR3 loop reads CASSVAGTGSEKLFF. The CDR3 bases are TGTGCCAGCAGCGTAGCGGGGACAGGGAGTGAAAAACTGTTTTTT.

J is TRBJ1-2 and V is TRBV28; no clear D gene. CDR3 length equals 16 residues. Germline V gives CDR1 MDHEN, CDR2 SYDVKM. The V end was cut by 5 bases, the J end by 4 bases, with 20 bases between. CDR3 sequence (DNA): TGTGCCAGCAGTGACGCAGGAAGCATCCTTCTCTATGGCTACACCTTC. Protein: CASSDAGSILLYGYTF.

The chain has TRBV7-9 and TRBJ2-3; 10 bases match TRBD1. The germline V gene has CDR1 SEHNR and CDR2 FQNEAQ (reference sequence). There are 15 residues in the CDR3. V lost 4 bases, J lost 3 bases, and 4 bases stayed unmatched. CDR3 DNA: TGTGCCAGCAGCTCGGACAGGGGGAATACAGATACGCAGTATTTT. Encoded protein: CASSSDRGNTDTQYF.

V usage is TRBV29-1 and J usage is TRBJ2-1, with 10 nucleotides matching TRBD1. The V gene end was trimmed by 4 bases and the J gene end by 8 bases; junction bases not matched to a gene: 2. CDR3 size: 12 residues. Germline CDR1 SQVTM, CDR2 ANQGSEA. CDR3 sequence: CSVGQGADEQFF. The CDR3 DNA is TGCAGCGTTGGACAGGGGGCCGATGAGCAGTTCTTC.

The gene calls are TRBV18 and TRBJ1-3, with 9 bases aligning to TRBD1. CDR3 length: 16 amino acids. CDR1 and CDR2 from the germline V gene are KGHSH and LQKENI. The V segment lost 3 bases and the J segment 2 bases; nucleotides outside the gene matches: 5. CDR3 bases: TGTGCCAGCTCACCTTACAGGGGGCAAGCTGGAAACACCATATATTTT. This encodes CASSPYRGQAGNTIYF.

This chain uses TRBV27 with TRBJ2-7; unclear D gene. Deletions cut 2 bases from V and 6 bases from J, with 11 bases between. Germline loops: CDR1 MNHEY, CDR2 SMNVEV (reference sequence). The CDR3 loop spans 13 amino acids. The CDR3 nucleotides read TGTGCCAGCAGTTTAAGACACCCCGGCGAGCAGTACTTC. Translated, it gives CASSLRHPGEQYF.

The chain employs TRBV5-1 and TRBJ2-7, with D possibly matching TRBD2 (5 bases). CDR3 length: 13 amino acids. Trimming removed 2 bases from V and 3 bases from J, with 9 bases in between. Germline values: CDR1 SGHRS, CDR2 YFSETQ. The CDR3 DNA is TGCGCCAGCAGCTTACGGGCGGGCTACGAGCAGTACTTC. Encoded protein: CASSLRAGYEQYF.